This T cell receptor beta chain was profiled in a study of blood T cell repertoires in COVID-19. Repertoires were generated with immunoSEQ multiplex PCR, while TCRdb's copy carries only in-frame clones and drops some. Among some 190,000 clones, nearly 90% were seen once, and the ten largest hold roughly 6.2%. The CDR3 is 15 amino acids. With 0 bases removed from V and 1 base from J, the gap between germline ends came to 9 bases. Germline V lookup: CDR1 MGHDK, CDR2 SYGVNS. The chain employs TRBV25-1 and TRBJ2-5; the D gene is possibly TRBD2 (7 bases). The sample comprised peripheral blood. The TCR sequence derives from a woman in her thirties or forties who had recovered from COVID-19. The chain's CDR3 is CASSEYGGAQETQYF. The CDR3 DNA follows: TGTGCCAGCAGTGAATATGGGGGGGCCCAAGAGACCCAGTACTTC.